This T cell receptor beta chain was observed in a study of T cell responses to AZD1222 COVID-19 vaccine. General study findings and limits: There were mostly white British donors and more females than males, and clonal diversity was possibly underestimated. It was only six AZD1222 recipients who were seropositive at baseline. Unmutated variant regions reportedly attract nearly half of all spike-specific TCRs. Repertoires were obtained only post-peak T cell response.

Using immunoSEQ multiplex PCR, the repertoire was profiled, and TCRdb retains in-frame clones only, with some absent. The data hold 150,000 to 200,000 clones, with about 93% observed a single time. This clone was detected once. Its antigen is unidentified. The CDR3 consists of 13 residues. Deletions cut 3 bases from V and 3 bases from J, with 7 bases between. CDR1 and CDR2 from the germline V gene are LNHNV and YYDKDF (reference sequence). The source material was peripheral blood, sampled 28 days after the second dose of the MenACWY control vaccine. This chain uses TRBV15 with TRBJ2-3; weak D call: TRBD2 (5 bases). The source of this sequence is an adult who received the MenACWY meningococcal vaccine as a control. The CDR3 DNA follows: TGTGCCACCAGCAGGGACTGGACAGATACGCAGTATTTT. The encoded protein is CATSRDWTDTQYF.